Listed below are T cell receptor beta chains from one sample, sequenced in a study of beta chain features in type 1 diabetes. Clones were sequenced by immunoSEQ multiplex PCR, and TCRdb holds only the in-frame ones, with some missing. This table has just over 450,000 clones, about 30% appearing once. The specimen sequenced was naive CD4+ T cells from blood. Source of these receptors: a man aged 18 to 30 in good health. CDR3s include the opening cysteine and the closing phenylalanine or tryptophan. A D gene is named only where the DNA matches it firmly. Only some rows state a clone size, as once, few, many or a class for expanded clones.

V: TRBV29-1; J: TRBJ2-5; size: few; D: NA; DNA: TGCAGCGTGAAACCCGGGACGAACCAAGAGACCCAGTACTTC; CDR3: CSVKPGTNQETQYF
V: TRBV7-9; J: TRBJ1-1; size: NA; D: NA; DNA: TGTGCCAGCACCACCGGGTCCCCCGGCACTGAAGCTTTCTTT; CDR3: CASTTGSPGTEAFF
V: TRBV4-2; J: TRBJ2-1; size: NA; D: NA; DNA: TGTGCCAGCAGCCACGATGGGCACAGGTATGAGCAGTTCTTC; CDR3: CASSHDGHRYEQFF
V: TRBV7-8; J: TRBJ2-5; size: NA; D: NA; DNA: TGTGCCAGCAGCTTAGCGGGCAGGGTATCGAGAGAGACCCAGTACTTC; CDR3: CASSLAGRVSRETQYF
V: TRBV11-2; J: TRBJ2-1; size: few; D: NA; DNA: TGTGCCAGCACTCTTACCAGCGCCTACAATGAGCAGTTCTTC; CDR3: CASTLTSAYNEQFF
V: TRBV10-3; J: TRBJ2-1; size: few; D: NA; DNA: TGTGCCATCAGTCCCCGGGGACAACAGTACAATGAGCAGTTCTTC; CDR3: CAISPRGQQYNEQFF
V: TRBV30; J: TRBJ1-5; size: few; D: NA; DNA: TGTGCCTGGAGAGTGCCAGGCGCTGGCAATCAGCCCCAGCATTTT; CDR3: CAWRVPGAGNQPQHF
V: TRBV7-9; J: TRBJ2-5; size: few; D: NA; DNA: TGTGCCAGCAGCCTAGGAAGGCAAGAGACCCAGTACTTC; CDR3: CASSLGRQETQYF
V: TRBV9; J: TRBJ2-7; size: few; D: NA; DNA: TGTGCCAGCAGCGTAGGCCACGAGCAGTACTTC; CDR3: CASSVGHEQYF
V: TRBV25-1; J: TRBJ1-5; size: few; D: NA; DNA: TGTGCCAGCAGTGAAGGTGGGGTACGGCAGCCCCAGCATTTT; CDR3: CASSEGGVRQPQHF
V: TRBV9; J: TRBJ2-1; size: few; D: NA; DNA: TGTGCCAGCAGCGTCCGCCTAGCCCCCATGGACAATGAGCAGTTCTTC; CDR3: CASSVRLAPMDNEQFF
V: TRBV5-1; J: TRBJ2-7; size: NA; D: TRBD1; DNA: TGCGCCAGCAGCTTGGGAACAGGGGACAGGTCCTACGAGCAGTACTTC; CDR3: CASSLGTGDRSYEQYF
V: TRBV5-1; J: TRBJ2-1; size: few; D: TRBD2; DNA: TGCGCCAGCAGCTTGGTTAGCGGGGGTTACAATGAGCAGTTCTTC; CDR3: CASSLVSGGYNEQFF
V: TRBV18; J: TRBJ2-1; size: few; D: NA; DNA: TGTGCCAGCTCATCATCGGGGGCCTATGAGCAGTTCTTC; CDR3: CASSSSGAYEQFF
V: TRBV7-2; J: TRBJ2-1; size: NA; D: NA; DNA: TGTGCCAGCAGCTTAGCGGCAGGGGACCTTTCCTACAATGAGCAGTTCTTC; CDR3: CASSLAAGDLSYNEQFF
V: TRBV5-4; J: TRBJ2-4; size: NA; D: TRBD1; DNA: TGTGCCAGCAGCATAGACAGGGGGCTGCTAAACATTCAGTACTTC; CDR3: CASSIDRGLLNIQYF
V: TRBV15; J: TRBJ2-7; size: NA; D: TRBD1; DNA: TGTGCCACCAGCAGCCCCGCATTGACAGGGCGCTCCTACGAGCAGTACTTC; CDR3: CATSSPALTGRSYEQYF
V: TRBV6-9; J: TRBJ2-5; size: NA; D: NA; DNA: TGTGCCAGCAGTCCTTCTGGGGTTGGGGAGACCCAGTACTTC; CDR3: CASSPSGVGETQYF
V: TRBV6-6; J: TRBJ2-6; size: few; D: NA; DNA: TGTGCCACAAAGCGGTCTGGGGCCAACGTCCTGACTTTC; CDR3: CATKRSGANVLTF
V: TRBV15; J: TRBJ1-6; size: few; D: NA; DNA: TGTGCCACCAGCAGAGACCATTCACCCCTCCACTTT; CDR3: CATSRDHSPLHF